In this sample, the clone carrying this T cell receptor beta chain turned up many times. Its antigen is unidentified. This sample is drawn from a study of T cells in Graves' hyperthyroidism and ophthalmopathy. Per germline, CDR1 ENHRY and CDR2 SYGVKD. The CDR3 runs 14 residues. The V segment lost 11 bases and the J segment 4 bases; nucleotides outside the gene matches: 10. Findings and caveats of the study: In simple terms, a model built on 13 V-J features told ophthalmopathy apart from stable hyperthyroidism.

RNA transcripts were the template for amplifying TCR beta CDR3 regions. The TCR CDR3 was amplified in a first-round RT-PCR using the HTBI primer set. TCRdb independently ran MiXCR on the multiplex PCR reads; one entry per CDR3 protein. The sample carries over 650,000 distinct CDR3 sequences, 45% recorded once. Specimen: peripheral blood or thyroid tissue (not recorded which). The rearrangement uses TRBV10-3 and TRBJ2-2; 7 bases are a match to TRBD2. This TCR derives from an adult man with Graves' disease, either hyperthyroidism or ophthalmopathy (not recorded which). The CDR3 here is CAARSGTGTGELFF. The CDR3 coding sequence is TGTGCCGCCAGAAGCGGGACGGGCACCGGGGAGCTGTTTTTT.